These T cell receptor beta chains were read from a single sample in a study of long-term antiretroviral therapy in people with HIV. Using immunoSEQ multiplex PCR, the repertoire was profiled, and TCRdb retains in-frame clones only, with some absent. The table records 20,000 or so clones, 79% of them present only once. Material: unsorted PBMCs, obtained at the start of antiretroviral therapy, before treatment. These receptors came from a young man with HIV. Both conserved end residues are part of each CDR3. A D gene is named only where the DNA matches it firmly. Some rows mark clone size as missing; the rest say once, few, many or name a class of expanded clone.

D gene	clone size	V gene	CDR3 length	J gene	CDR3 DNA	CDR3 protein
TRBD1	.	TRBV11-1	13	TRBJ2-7	TGTGCCAGCAGCCGAGACAGGGGGTCCGAGCAGTACTTC	CASSRDRGSEQYF
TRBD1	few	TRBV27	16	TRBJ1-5	TGTGCCAGCAGTCAGGGACCCCATGCAGGGGGTCAGCCCCAGCATTTT	CASSQGPHAGGQPQHF
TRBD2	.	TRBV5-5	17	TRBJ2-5	TGTGCCAGCAGCGCATCCCGGACTAGCGGGACCCAAGAGACCCAGTACTTC	CASSASRTSGTQETQYF
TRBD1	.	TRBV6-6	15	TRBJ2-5	TGTGCCAGCAGTCCCCTAGGGACAGGCCAAGAGACCCAGTACTTC	CASSPLGTGQETQYF
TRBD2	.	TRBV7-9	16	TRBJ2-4	TGTGCCAGCAGCTCCGAACTAGCGGTAGCCAAAAACATTCAGTACTTC	CASSSELAVAKNIQYF
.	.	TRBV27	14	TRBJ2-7	TGTGCCACCTCGTTGGCTCTCGGTGGGTACGAGCAGTACTTC	CATSLALGGYEQYF
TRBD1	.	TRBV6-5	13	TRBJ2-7	TGTGCCAGCAGTTACACAGGGGGTGGGGAGCAGTACTTC	CASSYTGGGEQYF
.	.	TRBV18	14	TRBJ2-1	TGTGCCAGCTCGCCACAGGGTTTCTACAATGAGCAGTTCTTC	CASSPQGFYNEQFF
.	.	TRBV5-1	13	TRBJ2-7	TGCGCCAGCAGCTTGGTGGGGGCCGGCGAGCAGTACTTC	CASSLVGAGEQYF
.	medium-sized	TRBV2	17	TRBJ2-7	TGTGCCAGAGATTTACCTAGGACCAGCCTATCCTCCTACGAGCAGTACTTC	CARDLPRTSLSSYEQYF
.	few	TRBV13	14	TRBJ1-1	TGTGCCAGCAGCTCCCGGACCGACCCACGGGAAGCTTTCTTT	CASSSRTDPREAFF
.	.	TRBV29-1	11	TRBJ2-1	TGCAGCGTCGTCGACTCGGTATTGCAGTTCTTC	CSVVDSVLQFF
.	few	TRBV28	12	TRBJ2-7	TGTGCCAGCAGTTTACCCCAGAACGAGCAGTACTTC	CASSLPQNEQYF
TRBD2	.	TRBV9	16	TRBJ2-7	TGTGCCAGCAGCGTAGACCCAGCGGGACGTACCTACGAGCAGTACTTC	CASSVDPAGRTYEQYF
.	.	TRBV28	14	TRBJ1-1	TGTGCCAGCAGTTTAGGGGGGGGAGTGACTGAAGCTTTCTTT	CASSLGGGVTEAFF
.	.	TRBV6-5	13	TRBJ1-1	TGTGCCAGCAGTAGGGACACGAACACTGAAGCTTTCTTT	CASSRDTNTEAFF
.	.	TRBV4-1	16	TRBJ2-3	TGCGCCAGCAGCCAAGGGACGGCAGGACCCACAGATACGCAGTATTTT	CASSQGTAGPTDTQYF
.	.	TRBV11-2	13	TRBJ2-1	TGTGCCAGCAGCTTAGTTTGGGACAATGAGCAGTTCTTC	CASSLVWDNEQFF
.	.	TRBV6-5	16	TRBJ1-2	TGTGCCAGCAGTTACTCGAGTAGTGGCGGGTCGAATGGCTACACCTTC	CASSYSSSGGSNGYTF
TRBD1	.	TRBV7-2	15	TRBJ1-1	TGTGCCAGCAGCTTAGCGGTGACAGGGGGCTCTGAAGCTTTCTTT	CASSLAVTGGSEAFF
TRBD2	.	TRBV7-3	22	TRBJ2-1	TGTGCCAGCAGCTTAAGGCCCCCAGGACTAGCGGGAGGGCTGAGCTCCTACAATGAGCAGTTCTTC	CASSLRPPGLAGGLSSYNEQFF
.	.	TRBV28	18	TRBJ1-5	TGTGCCAGCAGTTTATCCTTGGGCAGCCGTCCGGGCAATCAGCCCCAGCATTTT	CASSLSLGSRPGNQPQHF
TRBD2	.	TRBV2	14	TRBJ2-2	TGTGCCAGCAGTCCAAGACTAGCAACCGGGGAGCTGTTTTTT	CASSPRLATGELFF
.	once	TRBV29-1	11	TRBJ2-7	TGCAGCATAAGGACGGGCTACGAGCAGTACTTC	CSIRTGYEQYF
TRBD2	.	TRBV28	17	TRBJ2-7	TGTGCCAGCAGGGGGACTAGCGGGGCTTCCTGGTCCTACGAGCAGTACTTC	CASRGTSGASWSYEQYF
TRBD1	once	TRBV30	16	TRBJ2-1	TGTGCCTGGAGTGACCTGCGCAGGGGGACCTACAATGAGCAGTTCTTC	CAWSDLRRGTYNEQFF
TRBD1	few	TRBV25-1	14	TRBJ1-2	TGTGCCAGCAGTACGACAGGGTCTAACTATGGCTACACCTTC	CASSTTGSNYGYTF
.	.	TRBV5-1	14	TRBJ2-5	TGCGCCAGCAGCTTGGTACAGGTCGGGGAGACCCAGTACTTC	CASSLVQVGETQYF
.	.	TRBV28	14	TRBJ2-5	TGTGCCAGCAGCTCCGGGCTAGGGGCAGAGACCCAGTACTTC	CASSSGLGAETQYF
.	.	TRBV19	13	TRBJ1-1	TGTGCCAGTAGGGGGGTGGTGAACACTGAAGCTTTCTTT	CASRGVVNTEAFF
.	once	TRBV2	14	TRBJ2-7	TGTGCCAGCAGTGAACGCGCGAGCTCCTACGAGCAGTACTTC	CASSERASSYEQYF
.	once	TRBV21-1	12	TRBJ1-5	TGTGCCAGCAAATTTTCCAATCAGCCCCAGCATTTT	CASKFSNQPQHF
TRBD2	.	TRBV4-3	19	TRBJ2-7	TGCGCCAGCAGCTATCCCGGGACTAGCGGGAGGGTCGACTCCTACGAGCAGTACTTC	CASSYPGTSGRVDSYEQYF
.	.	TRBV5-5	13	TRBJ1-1	TGTGCCAGCAGCCTCAGCGAGAACACTGAAGCTTTCTTT	CASSLSENTEAFF
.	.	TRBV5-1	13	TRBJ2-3	TGCGCCAGCCAATTGGCAAGCACAGATACGCAGTATTTT	CASQLASTDTQYF
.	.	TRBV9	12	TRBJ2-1	TGTGCCAGCAGCGTTAGGGGGGGTGAGCAGTTCTTC	CASSVRGGEQFF
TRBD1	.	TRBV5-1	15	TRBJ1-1	TGCGCCAGCAGCCTGACCGACAGGGGAATGCCCGAAGCTTTCTTT	CASSLTDRGMPEAFF
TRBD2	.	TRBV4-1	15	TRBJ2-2	TGCGCCAGCAGCCAAGATAGAGGACTAGCCGGGGAGCTGTTTTTT	CASSQDRGLAGELFF